Following are 19 T cell receptor beta chains from one sample sequenced in a study of Ad26.COV2.S vaccination and SARS-CoV-2 variants. Only in-frame clones appear in the TCRdb table, and some are missing; sequencing was by immunoSEQ multiplex PCR. This table has hundreds of thousands of clones, 90% appearing once. Treatment meaning: over 15 received Ad26.COV2.S at low or high dose, single or two shots; about five received placebo; per-sample allocation not given. Day 63 after the first injection of vaccine or placebo was the sampling time. The sample was peripheral blood, taken in a trial of Ad26.COV2.S vaccine versus placebo. The receptors derive from a person aged 18 to 59 who received the Ad26.COV2.S COVID-19 vaccine or a placebo.

This sequence joins TRBV6-1 and TRBJ1-1, with D possibly matching TRBD1 (6 bases). Trimming shortened V by 2 bases and J by 4 bases, and 11 bases separated the two germline ends. The CDR3 runs to 14 residues. Germline assignment: CDR1 MNHNS and CDR2 SASEGT. The CDR3 loop is CASSEQGTSTEAFF. The CDR3 bases are TGTGCCAGCAGTGAACAAGGGACAAGCACTGAAGCTTTCTTT.

The V and J genes are TRBV6-5 and TRBJ2-3; D is ambiguous. V gave up 4 bases and J gave up 4 bases, with 15 bases separating them. The germline V gene has CDR1 MNHEY and CDR2 SVGAGI. This CDR3 contains 15 residues. The CDR3 is CASSLRAIVADTQYF. Here the CDR3 DNA reads TGTGCCAGCAGTTTAAGAGCGATTGTCGCAGATACGCAGTATTTT.

In this sample, this clone turned up once. The chain links TRBV18 to TRBJ2-3; TRBD2 matches at 7 bases. The CDR3 spans 15 residues. With 2 bases clipped from V and 0 bases from J, the junction kept 2 bases outside the gene matches. Germline V gives CDR1 KGHSH, CDR2 LQKENI. The CDR3 protein is CASSPKRGSTDTQYF. The CDR3 DNA sequence: TGTGCCAGCTCACCAAAGCGGGGTAGCACAGATACGCAGTATTTT.

This clone was found once. The V and J genes are TRBV19 and TRBJ2-7; 8 positions match TRBD1. J was trimmed by 2 bases and V by 7 bases; bases with no gene match: 7. Germline CDR1 LNHDA, CDR2 SQIVND (reference sequence). The CDR3 length is 14 residues. The CDR3 region has the DNA TGTGCCAGTACCACGGGACAGGTCCCCTACGAGCAGTACTTC. This codes for CASTTGQVPYEQYF.

Details on this clone: The same CDR3 also results from other DNA sequences found in this sample. This chain connects TRBV6-5 to TRBJ2-5; no definite D call. This CDR3 comprises 11 residues. V shed 2 bases and J shed 5 bases, with 3 bases lying between them. The V gene's germline CDR1 is MNHEY and CDR2 SVGAGI. This CDR3 is CASSYGETQYF. Here the CDR3 DNA reads TGTGCCAGCAGTTACGGTGAGACCCAGTACTTC.

This chain joins TRBV19 and TRBJ1-2; D remains ambiguous. The CDR3 length is 14 residues. Germline V gene lookup returns CDR1 LNHDA and CDR2 SQIVND (reference sequence). Trimming shortened V by 6 bases and J by 8 bases, and 19 bases separated the two germline ends. The CDR3 DNA is TGTGCCAGTAGGCCGGAACCCCCCAGGAACGGCTACACCTTC. It codes for CASRPEPPRNGYTF.

V gene TRBV28 combines with J gene TRBJ2-2, with D perhaps matching TRBD1 or TRBD2 (5 bases each). Per the germline V gene, CDR1 is MDHEN and CDR2 is SYDVKM. This CDR3 contains 14 residues. Deletions cut 5 bases from V and 6 bases from J, with 13 bases between. The CDR3 DNA is TGTGCCAGCAGTCTCGCTAGCAGGGCCGGGGAGCTGTTTTTT. This codes for CASSLASRAGELFF. Variable domain in full (rest from reference TRBV28 and TRBJ2-2): DVKVTQSSRYLVKRTGEKVFLECVQDMDHENMFWYRQDPGLGLRLIYFSYDVKMKEKGDIPEGYSVSREKKERFSLILESASTNQTSMYLCASSLASRAGELFFGEGSRLTVL.

The CDR3: CASSLVWAGPDNEQFF. In nucleotides, the CDR3 is TGCGCCAGCAGCTTGGTATGGGCGGGACCGGACAATGAGCAGTTCTTC. The chain is built from TRBV5-1 and TRBJ2-1; D is possibly TRBD2 (6 bases). V lost 0 bases and J 5 bases, leaving 15 bases between the germline ends. Germline assignment: CDR1 SGHRS and CDR2 YFSETQ. CDR3 length: 16 residues.

In regard to this clone: Distinct nucleotide sequences in the sample also encode this CDR3. The J gene is TRBJ2-5, the V gene TRBV7-2; D possibly corresponds to TRBD2 (5 bases). CDR3 length: 14 residues. V was clipped by 3 bases and J by 1 base, with 9 bases between them. Germline V gene sequence: CDR1 SGHTA, CDR2 FQGNSA. DNA for the CDR3: TGTGCCAGCAGCTTCAACGGGATCCAAGAGACCCAGTACTTC. Protein product: CASSFNGIQETQYF.

This sequence joins TRBV11-2 and TRBJ2-1, with a tentative D call TRBD2 (5 bases). The CDR3 contains 15 residues. CDR1 and CDR2 from the germline V gene are SGHAT and FQNNGV. V lost 5 bases to trimming and J lost 2 bases, with 13 bases between them. In nucleotides, the CDR3 is TGTGCCAGCAGCACCCAGAGCGGACCCTACAATGAGCAGTTCTTC. Its translation is CASSTQSGPYNEQFF. Full variable domain (missing parts from reference TRBV11-2 and TRBJ2-1): EAGVAQSPRYKIIEKRQSVAFWCNPISGHATLYWYQQILGQGPKLLIQFQNNGVVDDSQLPKDRFSAERLKGVDSTLKIQPAKLEDSAVYLCASSTQSGPYNEQFFGPGTRLTVL.

The chain couples TRBV5-4 to TRBJ2-7, with D possibly TRBD1 on 7 matching bases. Germline V CDR1 and CDR2: SGHNT, YYREEE (reference sequence). With 5 bases removed from V and 6 bases from J, the gap between germline ends came to 12 bases. The length of the CDR3 is 12 residues. CDR3 amino acids: CASRGGQTEQYF. The CDR3 nucleotides read TGTGCCAGCAGGGGGGGACAGACCGAGCAGTACTTC.

The chain has TRBV14 and TRBJ2-7; D call uncertain. Germline CDR1 is SGHDN and CDR2 is FVKESK. V was shortened by 2 bases and J by 5 bases, with 4 bases between the two germline ends. The CDR3 is made up of 11 amino acids. This chain's CDR3 is CASSQYNEQYF. CDR3 in DNA: TGTGCCAGCAGCCAATACAACGAGCAGTACTTC.

V is TRBV7-3 and J is TRBJ2-2, with D possibly called TRBD1 or TRBD2 (5 bases each). The germline gives CDR1 SGHTA, CDR2 FQGTGA. The CDR3 consists of 14 residues. V lost 2 bases and J 1 base, leaving 5 bases between the germline ends. DNA of the CDR3: TGTGCCAGCAGCTTAGGGGGGAACACCGGGGAGCTGTTTTTT. This sequence encodes CASSLGGNTGELFF.

The chain carries TRBV9 and TRBJ2-3, with D maybe TRBD1 (5 bases). The CDR3 runs 16 residues. Trimming took 3 bases from V and 3 from J, leaving 17 bases between them. Germline V CDR1 and CDR2: SGDLS, YYNGEE. CDR3 nucleotide sequence: TGTGCCAGCAGCGCACGACAAGGGGAATGGACAGATACGCAGTATTTT. This translates into CASSARQGEWTDTQYF.

J is TRBJ1-2 and V is TRBV6-6, with D possibly matching TRBD1 (5 bases). The V end was cut by 0 bases, the J end by 6 bases, with 11 bases between. The CDR3 has 14 residues. The germline V gene has CDR1 MNHNY and CDR2 SVGAGI (reference sequence). CDR3 region: CASSYSTGAHGYTF. The CDR3 DNA reads as TGTGCCAGCAGTTACTCGACTGGGGCGCATGGCTACACCTTC.

The chain links TRBV2 to TRBJ1-6, with 9 nucleotides matching TRBD1. The CDR3 sequence is 14 residues long. V lost 6 bases and J lost 11; bases outside the gene matches: 8. Per the germline V gene, CDR1 is SNHLY and CDR2 is FYNNEI. Here the CDR3 reads CASRRTGELTPLHF. Written as DNA, the CDR3 is TGTGCCAGCAGGAGGACAGGGGAATTGACACCCCTCCACTTT.

Only one count was recorded for this clone. This rearrangement joins TRBV7-9 to TRBJ2-3, with a weak D call TRBD2 (7 bases). Trimming took off 0 bases at V and 2 bases at J, with 12 bases between the two ends. The CDR3 is 16 residues long. Germline loops: CDR1 SEHNR, CDR2 FQNEAQ (reference sequence). CDR3: CASSLAGGGFTDTQYF. The CDR3 DNA reads as TGTGCCAGCAGCTTAGCGGGCGGGGGCTTCACAGATACGCAGTATTTT.

The V gene is TRBV18, the J gene TRBJ1-4; 7 nucleotides align to TRBD1. The V and J ends lost 2 bases and 5 bases, in that order; junction bases with no gene match: 8. CDR3 length: 16 residues. Looked up from germline, CDR1 is KGHSH and CDR2 is LQKENI. The DNA for the CDR3 is TGTGCCAGCTCACCAAGTTCTCCAGGGGGGAATGAAAAACTGTTTTTT. Protein sequence: CASSPSSPGGNEKLFF.

V usage is TRBV6-5 and J usage is TRBJ2-1; TRBD2 is a possible D gene (6 bases). The CDR3 is made up of 14 amino acids. The germline V gene has CDR1 MNHEY and CDR2 SVGAGI. The V end was cut by 3 bases, the J end by 6 bases, with 12 bases between. The CDR3 sequence: CASSYYGTPNEQFF. Here the CDR3 DNA reads TGTGCCAGCAGTTATTACGGGACTCCCAATGAGCAGTTCTTC.